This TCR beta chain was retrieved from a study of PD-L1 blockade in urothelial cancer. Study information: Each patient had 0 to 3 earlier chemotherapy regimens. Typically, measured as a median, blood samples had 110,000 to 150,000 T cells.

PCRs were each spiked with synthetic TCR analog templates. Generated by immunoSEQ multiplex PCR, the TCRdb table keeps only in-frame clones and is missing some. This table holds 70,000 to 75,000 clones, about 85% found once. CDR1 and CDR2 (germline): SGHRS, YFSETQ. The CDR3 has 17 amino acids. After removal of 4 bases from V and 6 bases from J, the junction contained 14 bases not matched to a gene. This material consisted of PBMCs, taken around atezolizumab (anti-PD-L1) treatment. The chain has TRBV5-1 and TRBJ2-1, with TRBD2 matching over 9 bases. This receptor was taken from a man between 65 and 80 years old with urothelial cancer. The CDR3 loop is CASSPIVAGAASNEQFF. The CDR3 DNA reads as TGCGCCAGCAGCCCAATCGTAGCGGGAGCGGCTAGCAATGAGCAGTTCTTC.